These T cell receptor beta chains were read from a single sample in a study of vaccination and CD4 T cells after COVID-19. TCRdb processed the PCR reads anew with MiXCR; each CDR3 protein has one entry. In the table there are 6,500 to 9,000 distinct CDR3 sequences, about two fifths of which are singletons. These receptors have no identified antigens. The sample consisted of CD4+ T cells from blood, cultured in vitro. All receptors derive from a human donor in good health. The CDR3 runs from the conserved cysteine through the conserved F or W. Each record gives: CDR3 protein, CDR3 DNA, V gene, J gene, D gene, clone size. D genes are given only for firm matches. Some rows have no size entry. The others give once, few or many, or a class for an expanded clone.

CASSRDLTYEQYF,TGTGCCAGTAGCAGGGACTTAACCTACGAGCAGTACTTC,TRBV19,TRBJ2-7,-,-
CASSLRDRNGYTF,TGTGCCAGCAGTTTGCGAGACAGGAATGGCTACACCTTC,TRBV6-5,TRBJ1-2,-,-
CASSFRGTGTYEQYF,TGTGCCAGCAGCTTTAGGGGGACAGGGACCTACGAGCAGTACTTC,TRBV7-2,TRBJ2-7,TRBD1,once
CASSSGQGAYNEQFF,TGTGCCAGCAGCTCGGGACAGGGGGCTTACAATGAGCAGTTCTTC,TRBV7-3,TRBJ2-1,TRBD1,-
CASSTDRPNTEAFF,TGCGCCAGCAGCACCGACAGGCCGAACACTGAAGCTTTCTTT,TRBV5-1,TRBJ1-1,-,few
CASRSSSREQFF,TGTGCCAGCAGGTCGTCTTCCAGGGAGCAGTTCTTC,TRBV28,TRBJ2-1,-,few
CASSPRGDNSYEQYF,TGCGCCAGCAGCCCTCGAGGGGACAACTCCTACGAGCAGTACTTC,TRBV5-1,TRBJ2-7,-,-
CASSYSESLNTEAFF,TGTGCCAGCAGTTACTCTGAATCCTTGAACACTGAAGCTTTCTTT,TRBV6-5,TRBJ1-1,-,-
CSAPGTSGTDTQYF,TGCAGTGCGCCCGGGACTAGCGGGACAGATACGCAGTATTTT,TRBV20-1,TRBJ2-3,TRBD2,once
CATSRDAGNTEAFF,TGTGCCACCAGCAGAGATGCGGGGAACACTGAAGCTTTCTTT,TRBV15,TRBJ1-1,-,-
CASSYGTVNYGYTF,TGTGCCAGCAGCTACGGGACAGTTAACTATGGCTACACCTTC,TRBV5-4,TRBJ1-2,TRBD1,few
CSARISKGETQYF,TGCAGTGCTAGGATCTCAAAGGGGGAGACCCAGTACTTC,TRBV20-1,TRBJ2-5,-,few
CASSYSWTSGKGTQYF,TGTGCCAGCAGTTACTCTTGGACTAGCGGAAAGGGGACCCAGTACTTC,TRBV6-5,TRBJ2-5,TRBD2,-
CASTAWQGRGGYTF,TGTGCCAGCACTGCCTGGCAGGGAAGGGGTGGCTACACCTTC,TRBV6-1,TRBJ1-2,-,few
CSARDVASGRYEQYF,TGCAGTGCTAGAGATGTAGCTAGCGGACGTTACGAGCAGTACTTC,TRBV20-1,TRBJ2-7,TRBD2,once
CASSIFHRATYGYTF,TGTGCCAGTAGTATTTTCCACAGGGCCACTTATGGCTACACCTTC,TRBV19,TRBJ1-2,-,-
CASSYVQQNTEAFF,TGTGCCAGCAGTTACGTGCAGCAGAACACTGAAGCTTTCTTT,TRBV6-2/TRBV6-3,TRBJ1-1,-,few
CASSWWGAGSYEQYF,TGTGCCAGCAGCTGGTGGGGTGCGGGCTCCTACGAGCAGTACTTC,TRBV7-9,TRBJ2-7,-,-
CAISPRGVHEQYF,TGTGCCATCAGCCCGCGGGGAGTTCACGAGCAGTACTTC,TRBV10-3,TRBJ2-7,-,few
CASTDNTGELFF,TGTGCCAGCACCGACAACACCGGGGAGCTGTTTTTT,TRBV6-2/TRBV6-3,TRBJ2-2,-,-